The 28 T cell receptor beta chains given below trace back to one sample, sequenced in a study of beta chain features in type 1 diabetes. Study-level points and caveats: Among patients with Type 1 diabetes, TCRB CDR3s were moderately but significantly shorter in every one of the four CD4+ subsets.

Which antigens these TCRs recognize remains unknown. The investigators reverse transcribed all of the isolated RNA, so they sequenced expressed TCRB transcripts. Assay used: immunoSEQ multiplex PCR; TCRdb lists only in-frame clones, some missing. Among a few hundred thousand clones listed, around an eighth were seen once. The sequencing sample was made of naive CD4+ T cells from blood. The receptors derive from a woman younger than 35 with type 1 diabetes.

J is TRBJ2-1 and V is TRBV7-9; D unresolved. Trimming shortened V by 2 bases and J by 4 bases, and 9 bases separated the two germline ends. Germline V gene sequence: CDR1 SEHNR, CDR2 FQNEAQ (reference sequence). The CDR3 covers 14 residues. The CDR3 sequence: CASSLSPAYNEQFF. The CDR3 bases are TGTGCCAGCAGCTTAAGTCCCGCGTACAATGAGCAGTTCTTC.

This rearrangement joins TRBV6-5 to TRBJ2-7, with 8 nucleotides matching TRBD1. V dropped 6 bases and J dropped 6; count of bases not matched to a gene: 10. CDR1 is MNHEY and CDR2 is SVGAGI in the germline V gene. The CDR3 has 14 residues. The CDR3 sequence is CASRETGERSEQYF. The CDR3 nucleotides read TGTGCCAGCAGGGAGACAGGGGAGCGGTCCGAGCAGTACTTC.

The chain employs TRBV28 and TRBJ1-1; 9 bases align to TRBD1. The CDR3 consists of 12 residues. Trimming cost V 10 bases and J 6 bases; bases outside gene matches: 6. CDR1 and CDR2 (germline): MDHEN, SYDVKM. The CDR3: CATEQGAAEAFF. The CDR3 nucleotides are TGTGCCACCGAACAGGGGGCCGCTGAAGCTTTCTTT.

This clone has a handful of counts. The V gene is TRBV6-5, the J gene TRBJ2-2; D call uncertain. Germline V gene lookup returns CDR1 MNHEY and CDR2 SVGAGI. Trimming took off 3 bases at V and 3 bases at J, with 14 bases between the two ends. This CDR3 contains 16 residues. CDR3 amino acids: CASSYPLGEHTGELFF. CDR3 nucleotides: TGTGCCAGCAGTTATCCCCTAGGAGAGCACACCGGGGAGCTGTTTTTT.

The chain combines TRBV6-6 with TRBJ2-7; TRBD1 matches at 7 bases. The V and J ends lost 5 bases and 2 bases, in that order; junction bases with no gene match: 6. The CDR3 is 14 residues long. CDR1 and CDR2 from the germline V gene are MNHNY and SVGAGI (reference sequence). Here the CDR3 DNA reads TGTGCCAGCAGTCTTTCCGGGACAGCCTACGAGCAGTACTTC. Amino acid sequence: CASSLSGTAYEQYF.

CDR3 residues: CASIPGPGGGTQYF. The DNA of the CDR3 is TGCGCCAGCATCCCCGGACCCGGAGGAGGGACCCAGTACTTC. V usage is TRBV5-1 and J usage is TRBJ2-5; weak D call: TRBD2 (5 bases). Germline CDR1 and CDR2: SGHRS and YFSETQ. V gave up 6 bases and J gave up 7 bases, with 19 bases separating them. The CDR3 runs to 14 residues. The entire variable domain, with the rest obtained from reference TRBV5-1 and TRBJ2-5, is as follows: KAGVTQTPRYLIKTRGQQVTLSCSPISGHRSVSWYQQTPGQGLQFLFEYFSETQRNKGNFPGRFSGRQFSNSRSEMNVSTLELGDSALYLCASIPGPGGGTQYFGPGTRLLVL.

The chain recombines TRBV12-5 with TRBJ2-3; D gene ambiguous. The CDR3 is 13 residues long. CDR1 is LGHNT and CDR2 is FRNRAP in the germline V gene. Trimming took 6 bases from V and 2 from J, leaving 9 bases between them. The CDR3 loop reads CASGFVLTDTQYF. The CDR3, as DNA: TGTGCTAGTGGCTTTGTTCTCACAGATACGCAGTATTTT.

V and J are TRBV29-1 and TRBJ2-1; 7 bases are shared with TRBD1. In germline, CDR1 is SQVTM, CDR2 ANQGSEA. V trimming: 8 bases; J trimming: 8 bases; junction bases outside the gene matches: 9. The CDR3 runs 12 residues. CDR3 nucleotide sequence: TGCAGCACAAACAGGGGAAAGGATGAGCAGTTCTTC. It encodes CSTNRGKDEQFF.

This clone came up a few times. The rearrangement links TRBV28 to TRBJ2-1, with TRBD2 matching over 11 bases. Germline lookup yields CDR1 MDHEN and CDR2 SYDVKM. This CDR3 contains 17 residues. V was clipped by 3 bases and J by 2 bases; unmatched bases: 6. Here the CDR3 reads CASSLIPGLAAYNEQFF. Here the CDR3 DNA reads TGTGCCAGCAGTTTGATACCGGGACTAGCGGCCTACAATGAGCAGTTCTTC.

This clone has only a few counts. The genes are TRBV5-1 and TRBJ2-6, with 9 bases lining up with TRBD2. After removal of 5 bases from V and 0 bases from J, the junction contained 6 bases not matched to a gene. CDR3 length equals 17 residues. From germline, CDR1 is SGHRS and CDR2 YFSETQ. The CDR3 protein is CASRTIAGDSGANVLTF. CDR3 DNA: TGCGCCAGCAGGACTATAGCGGGAGACTCTGGGGCCAACGTCCTGACTTTC.

This clone was recorded a few times. V is TRBV5-4 and J is TRBJ2-3; perhaps TRBD2 as D (6 bases). Per the germline V gene, CDR1 is SGHNT and CDR2 is YYREEE (reference sequence). The CDR3 totals 14 residues. Trimming left V 2 bases short and J 4 bases short, with 11 bases between. CDR3 in amino acids: CASSFSGLSDTQYF. CDR3 coding DNA: TGTGCCAGCAGCTTCTCGGGACTTTCAGATACGCAGTATTTT.

The V call is TRBV5-4, the J call TRBJ2-3, with D possibly being TRBD2 (5 bases). CDR1 is SGHNT, CDR2 YYREEE, per germline (reference sequence). The CDR3 loop spans 14 amino acids. Trimming pared 3 bases from V and 0 bases from J, leaving 8 bases between. CDR3 nucleotides: TGTGCCAGCAGCTCCTGGACTAGCACAGATACGCAGTATTTT. Translated: CASSSWTSTDTQYF.

The chain employs TRBV19 and TRBJ1-5, with D possibly matching TRBD1 (6 bases). The V gene's germline CDR1 is LNHDA and CDR2 SQIVND (reference sequence). V gave up 10 bases and J gave up 2 bases, with 12 bases separating them. The CDR3 extends over 13 amino acids. The CDR3 region is CAKGQPGNQPQHF. As DNA, the CDR3 is TGTGCCAAAGGACAGCCGGGCAATCAGCCCCAGCATTTT.

This clone was seen only a few times. The V gene is TRBV5-4, the J gene TRBJ2-1; 11 positions match TRBD2. Trimming at V came to 4 bases and at J to 6 bases, leaving 6 bases not matched to a gene. The length of the CDR3 is 15 residues. Germline assignment: CDR1 SGHNT and CDR2 YYREEE (reference sequence). In DNA form, the CDR3 reads TGTGCCAGCAGCAGGGGACTAGCGGAGATCAATGAGCAGTTCTTC. Translated, it gives CASSRGLAEINEQFF.

In this sample, this clone turned up a few times. The chain couples TRBV7-8 to TRBJ1-4; D gene unclear. This CDR3 region has 12 residues. The V end lost 4 bases, the J end lost 8 bases, and 8 bases lay between the germline ends. Germline CDR1 SGHVS, CDR2 FQNEAQ. The CDR3 DNA is TGTGCCAGCAGCTCTAAAGAGGAAAAACTGTTTTTT. This translates into CASSSKEEKLFF.

The CDR3 loop reads CATDPAGLAVRVAKNIQYF. The CDR3 DNA reads as TGTGCCACCGACCCGGCGGGACTAGCGGTTAGGGTGGCCAAAAACATTCAGTACTTC. The chain is built from TRBV14 and TRBJ2-4, with 11 bases matching TRBD2. This CDR3 has 19 amino acids. Trimming removed 10 bases from V and 1 base from J; junction bases left unmatched: 18. The germline CDR1 and CDR2 sequences are SGHDN and FVKESK.

The chain joins TRBV10-3 to TRBJ2-1; TRBD1 matches at 7 bases. V was clipped by 7 bases and J by 6 bases; unmatched bases: 0. Per the germline V gene, CDR1 is ENHRY and CDR2 is SYGVKD. The CDR3 sequence is 11 residues long. This CDR3 reads CAITGGNEQFF. The CDR3 coding sequence is TGTGCCATCACAGGGGGCAATGAGCAGTTCTTC.

A few counts support this clone. The gene calls are TRBV28 and TRBJ1-1; TRBD1 matches 8 bases. V dropped 7 bases and J dropped 6; count of bases not matched to a gene: 7. CDR3 size: 13 residues. The germline V gene has CDR1 MDHEN and CDR2 SYDVKM. CDR3 sequence: CASNDRGRAEAFF. The DNA for the CDR3 is TGTGCCAGCAATGACAGGGGACGAGCTGAAGCTTTCTTT.

The rearrangement joins TRBV14 to TRBJ2-1, with D perhaps matching TRBD2 (6 bases). CDR3 size: 18 residues. With 0 bases removed from V and 0 bases from J, the gap between germline ends came to 15 bases. Germline CDR1 reads SGHDN; CDR2 reads FVKESK. The CDR3, as DNA: TGTGCCAGCAGCCAAGACGGGGCGGGATTGAGCTCCTACAATGAGCAGTTCTTC. Protein product: CASSQDGAGLSSYNEQFF.

The genes are TRBV7-9 and TRBJ2-3; 11 bases map to TRBD2. Germline CDR1 SEHNR, CDR2 FQNEAQ (reference sequence). Trimming removed 1 base from V and 3 bases from J; junction bases left unmatched: 6. The CDR3 is made up of 17 amino acids. CDR3 in amino acids: CASSLVVSGRGTDTQYF. For the CDR3, the DNA is TGTGCCAGCAGCTTAGTCGTTAGCGGGAGGGGTACAGATACGCAGTATTTT.

V and J are TRBV19 and TRBJ1-1; 7 bases align to TRBD1. This CDR3 has 16 amino acids. After removal of 4 bases from V and 0 bases from J, the junction contained 8 bases not matched to a gene. The germline V gene encodes CDR1 LNHDA and CDR2 SQIVND (reference sequence). The CDR3 nucleotides read TGTGCCAGTAGTAAACAGGGGTCCATCATGAACACTGAAGCTTTCTTT. Translated: CASSKQGSIMNTEAFF. Full variable domain (remainder filled in from reference TRBV19 and TRBJ1-1): DGGITQSPKYLFRKEGQNVTLSCEQNLNHDAMYWYRQDPGQGLRLIYYSQIVNDFQKGDIAEGYSVSREKKESFPLTVTSAQKNPTAFYLCASSKQGSIMNTEAFFGQGTRLTVV.

This sequence joins TRBV11-2 and TRBJ1-3, with a possible D match to TRBD1 (6 bases). V shed 3 bases and J shed 6 bases, with 9 bases lying between them. In germline, CDR1 is SGHAT, CDR2 FQNNGV. The CDR3 covers 13 residues. Written as DNA, the CDR3 is TGTGCCAGCAGCTTCTCAGGGGAAAACACCATATATTTT. This codes for CASSFSGENTIYF.

This clone has more than one count but fewer than ten. This chain links TRBV19 with TRBJ2-7, with a tentative D call TRBD2 (7 bases). The CDR3 sequence is 14 residues long. V lost 11 bases and J 0 bases, leaving 17 bases between the germline ends. Germline CDR1 reads LNHDA; CDR2 reads SQIVND (reference sequence). In DNA, the CDR3 is TGTGCCTCCTCCCGGGGGGCCAACTCCTACGAGCAGTACTTC. This gives the protein CASSRGANSYEQYF.

This clone has a handful of counts. The V gene is TRBV6-4, the J gene TRBJ2-5; D is perhaps TRBD2 (5 bases). The germline gives CDR1 MRHNA, CDR2 SNTAGT. The CDR3 totals 15 residues. The ends were cut back, 10 bases at V and 2 bases at J, with 20 bases in the middle. CDR3 sequence (DNA): TGTGCCACCTTGGTCCCGGCGGGCGGTCAAGAGACCCAGTACTTC. It is translated as CATLVPAGGQETQYF.

This clone was recorded a few times. V and J are TRBV29-1 and TRBJ2-6, with TRBD1 matching 7 bases. V was clipped by 4 bases and J by 2 bases; unmatched bases: 5. Germline loops: CDR1 SQVTM, CDR2 ANQGSEA. The CDR3 has 15 amino acids. This CDR3 is CSVAAQGAGANVLTF. CDR3 DNA: TGCAGCGTTGCCGCGCAGGGGGCTGGGGCCAACGTCCTGACTTTC. Combining the CDR3 with reference TRBV29-1 and TRBJ2-6 gives the whole variable domain SAVISQKPSRDICQRGTSLTIQCQVDSQVTMMFWYRQQPGQSLTLIATANQGSEATYESGFVIDKFPISRPNLTFSTLTVSNMSPEDSSIYLCSVAAQGAGANVLTFGAGSRLTVL.

In regard to this clone: Different DNA sequences within this sample yield the same CDR3. This rearrangement joins TRBV18 to TRBJ2-2, with 8 bases that match TRBD2. The junction had 1 base not matched to a gene; V was cut back by 3 bases and J by 4 bases. This CDR3 has 14 amino acids. From germline, CDR1 is KGHSH and CDR2 LQKENI. The CDR3 nucleotides are TGTGCCAGCTCACCGGCGGGAGGCACCGGGGAGCTGTTTTTT. Residues: CASSPAGGTGELFF.

Notes on this clone: Other nucleotide sequences from this sample produce the same CDR3. The V and J genes are TRBV30 and TRBJ2-2; D unclear. The CDR3 is 11 amino acids. The germline gives CDR1 GTSNPN, CDR2 SVGIG (reference sequence). Trimming shortened V by 4 bases and J by 6 bases, and 6 bases separated the two germline ends. The CDR3 DNA sequence: TGTGCCTGGACCGGAGCCGGGGAGCTGTTTTTT. Encoded protein: CAWTGAGELFF.

This clone has more than one count but fewer than ten. The genes are TRBV7-7 and TRBJ2-1; TRBD2 agrees at 8 bases. The length of the CDR3 is 18 residues. Germline-derived CDR1 and CDR2 are SSHAT and FNYEAQ (reference sequence). The V and J ends lost 5 bases and 2 bases, in that order; junction bases with no gene match: 14. In DNA, the CDR3 is TGTGCCAGCAGCAAAGCCACCCTGGCGGGAGGTACCTACAATGAGCAGTTCTTC. It translates to CASSKATLAGGTYNEQFF.